This note documents a single T cell receptor beta chain sequence. Baseline was the first blood sampling point, followed by cycle 4 day 1 and cycle 7 day 1. The data derive from a study of OX40 agonist ivuxolimab in advanced cancers. Across the whole study: Patients receiving dose escalation had hepatocellular carcinoma, melanoma, renal cell or head and neck cancer.

The J segment lost 5 bases and the V segment lost 5 bases, leaving 8 bases of the junction unmatched. Germline V CDR1 and CDR2: SGHVS, FNYEAQ. This CDR3 contains 14 residues. The protocol was immunoSEQ multiplex PCR, while the TCRdb copy is restricted to in-frame clones and leaves out a portion. In the table there are some 61,000 clones, just under 90% of which are singletons. V usage is TRBV7-6 and J usage is TRBJ2-7; TRBD2 agrees at 8 bases. This TCR was recovered from an adult with an advanced solid tumor such as melanoma, head and neck, liver or kidney cancer. This specimen consisted of CD4+ or CD8+ T cells sorted from blood, obtained in a trial of the OX40 agonist ivuxolimab. This CDR3 is CASSPSGRINEQYF. The CDR3 nucleotides are TGTGCCAGCAGCCCCAGCGGGAGAATCAACGAGCAGTACTTC. The full variable domain, its missing parts supplied by reference TRBV7-6 and TRBJ2-7, is GAGVSQSPRYKVTKRGQDVALRCDPISGHVSLYWYRQALGQGPEFLTYFNYEAQQDKSGLPNDRFSAERPEGSISTLTIQRTEQRDSAMYRCASSPSGRINEQYFGPGTRLTVT.